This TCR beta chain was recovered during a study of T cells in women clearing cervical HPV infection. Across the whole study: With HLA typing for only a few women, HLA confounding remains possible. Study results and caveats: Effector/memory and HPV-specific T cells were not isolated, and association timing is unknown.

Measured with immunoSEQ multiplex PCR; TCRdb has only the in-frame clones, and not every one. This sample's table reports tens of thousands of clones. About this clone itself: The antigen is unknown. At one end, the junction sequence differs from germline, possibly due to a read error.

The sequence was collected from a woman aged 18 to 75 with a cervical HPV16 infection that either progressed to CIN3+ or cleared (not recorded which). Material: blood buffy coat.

The CDR3: CASSPSPVAGGPETQYF. The CDR3 DNA, read in part, is TGTGCCAGCAGCCCGTCCCCCGTAGCGGGGGGGCCAGAGACG. The V gene is TRBV7-6, the J gene TRBJ2-3; 11 nucleotides line up with TRBD2. The read finishes 3 residues shy of the CDR3 end, and the germline J gene is used to complete it. The CDR3 totals 17 residues. Looked up from germline, CDR1 is SGHVS and CDR2 is FNYEAQ.